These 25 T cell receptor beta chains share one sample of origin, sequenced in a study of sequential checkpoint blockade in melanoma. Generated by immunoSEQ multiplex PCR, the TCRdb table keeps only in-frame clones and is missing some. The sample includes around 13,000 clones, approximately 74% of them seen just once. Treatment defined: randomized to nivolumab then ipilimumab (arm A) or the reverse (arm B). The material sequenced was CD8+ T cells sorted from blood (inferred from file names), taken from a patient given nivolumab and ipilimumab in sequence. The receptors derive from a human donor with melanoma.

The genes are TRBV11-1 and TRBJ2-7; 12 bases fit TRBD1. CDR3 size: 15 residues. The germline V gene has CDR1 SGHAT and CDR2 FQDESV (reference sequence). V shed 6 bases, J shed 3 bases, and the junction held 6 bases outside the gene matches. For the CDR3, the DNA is TGTGCCAGCAGTAGGGACAGGGGGCAAAACTACGAGCAGTACGTC. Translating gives CASSRDRGQNYEQYV.

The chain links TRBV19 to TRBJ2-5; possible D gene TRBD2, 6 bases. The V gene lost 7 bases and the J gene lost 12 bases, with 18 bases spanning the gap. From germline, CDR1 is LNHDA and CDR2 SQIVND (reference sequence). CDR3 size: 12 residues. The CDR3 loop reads CASKGTRELEYF. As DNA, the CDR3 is TGTGCCAGTAAGGGGACTCGTGAACTTGAGTACTTC.

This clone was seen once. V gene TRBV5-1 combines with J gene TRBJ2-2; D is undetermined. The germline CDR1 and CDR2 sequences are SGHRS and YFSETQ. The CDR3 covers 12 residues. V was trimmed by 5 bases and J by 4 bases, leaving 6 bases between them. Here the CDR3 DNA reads TGCGCCAGCAGAGACATCACCGGGGAGCTGTTTTTT. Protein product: CASRDITGELFF.

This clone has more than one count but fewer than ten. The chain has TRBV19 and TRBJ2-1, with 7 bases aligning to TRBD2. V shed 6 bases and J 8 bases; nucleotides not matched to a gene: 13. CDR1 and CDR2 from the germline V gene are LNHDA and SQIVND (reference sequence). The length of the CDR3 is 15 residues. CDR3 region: CASRNGRHEVDEQFF. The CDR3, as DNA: TGTGCCAGTAGGAACGGGAGGCATGAGGTAGATGAGCAGTTCTTC. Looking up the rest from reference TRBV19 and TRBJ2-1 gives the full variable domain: DGGITQSPKYLFRKEGQNVTLSCEQNLNHDAMYWYRQDPGQGLRLIYYSQIVNDFQKGDIAEGYSVSREKKESFPLTVTSAQKNPTAFYLCASRNGRHEVDEQFFGPGTRLTVL.

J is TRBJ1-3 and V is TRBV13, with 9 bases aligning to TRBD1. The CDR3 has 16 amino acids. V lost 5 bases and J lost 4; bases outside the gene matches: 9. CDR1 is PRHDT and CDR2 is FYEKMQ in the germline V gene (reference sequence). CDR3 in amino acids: CASSDSKQGAGNTIYF. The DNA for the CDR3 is TGTGCCAGCAGCGACTCCAAACAGGGGGCGGGAAACACCATATATTTT.

The CDR3: CASTPWGTGLDGYTF. The CDR3 region has the DNA TGTGCCAGTACCCCCTGGGGTACGGGACTGGATGGCTACACCTTC. V usage is TRBV19 and J usage is TRBJ1-2; tentatively, D is TRBD1 (5 bases). This CDR3 comprises 15 residues. The germline V gene has CDR1 LNHDA and CDR2 SQIVND (reference sequence). The V end lost 7 bases, the J end lost 6 bases, and 21 bases lay between the germline ends. The full variable domain, with the rest looked up from reference TRBV19 and TRBJ1-2, is DGGITQSPKYLFRKEGQNVTLSCEQNLNHDAMYWYRQDPGQGLRLIYYSQIVNDFQKGDIAEGYSVSREKKESFPLTVTSAQKNPTAFYLCASTPWGTGLDGYTFGSGTRLTVV.

The DNA of the CDR3 is TGTGCCAGCAGCGATTGGGACAGCTCAGAAGCTTTCTTT. It is translated as CASSDWDSSEAFF. This chain connects TRBV9 to TRBJ1-1; TRBD1 matches at 7 bases. J gave up 8 bases and V 3 bases, and 7 bases lay outside the gene matches. Per the germline V gene, CDR1 is SGDLS and CDR2 is YYNGEE. The CDR3 sequence is 13 residues long.

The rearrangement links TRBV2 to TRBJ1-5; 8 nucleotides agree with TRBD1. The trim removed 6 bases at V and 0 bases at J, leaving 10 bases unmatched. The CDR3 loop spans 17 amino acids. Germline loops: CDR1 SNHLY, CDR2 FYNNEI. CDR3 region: CASRSGQEFNSNQPQHF. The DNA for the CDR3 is TGTGCCAGCAGATCGGGACAGGAATTTAATAGCAATCAGCCCCAGCATTTT.

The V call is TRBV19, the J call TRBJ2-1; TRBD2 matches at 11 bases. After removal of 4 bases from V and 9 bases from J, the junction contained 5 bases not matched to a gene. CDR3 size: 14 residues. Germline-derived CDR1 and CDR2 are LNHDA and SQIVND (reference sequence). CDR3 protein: CASSTVGLAVEQFF. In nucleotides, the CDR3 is TGTGCCAGTAGTACGGTGGGACTAGCGGTTGAGCAGTTCTTC.

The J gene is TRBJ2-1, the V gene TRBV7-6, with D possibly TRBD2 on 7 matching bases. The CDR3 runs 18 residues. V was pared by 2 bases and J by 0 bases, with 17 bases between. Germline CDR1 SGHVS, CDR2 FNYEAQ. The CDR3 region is CASSLFSGGQSSYNEQFF. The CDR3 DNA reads TGTGCCAGCAGCTTATTCTCCGGGGGGCAAAGCTCCTACAATGAGCAGTTCTTC.

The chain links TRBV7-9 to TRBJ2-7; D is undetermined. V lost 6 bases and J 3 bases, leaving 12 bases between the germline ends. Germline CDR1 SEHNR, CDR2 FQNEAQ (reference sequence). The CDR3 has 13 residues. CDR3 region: CASSSGFHYEQYF. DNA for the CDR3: TGTGCCAGCAGTTCCGGGTTCCACTACGAGCAGTACTTC.

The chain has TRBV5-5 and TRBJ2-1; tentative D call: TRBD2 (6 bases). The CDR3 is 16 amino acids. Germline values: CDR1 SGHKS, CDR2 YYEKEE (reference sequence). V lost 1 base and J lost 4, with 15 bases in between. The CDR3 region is CASSLSVGGGYNEQFF. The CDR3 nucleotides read TGTGCCAGCAGCTTGAGTGTTGGCGGAGGGTACAATGAGCAGTTCTTC.

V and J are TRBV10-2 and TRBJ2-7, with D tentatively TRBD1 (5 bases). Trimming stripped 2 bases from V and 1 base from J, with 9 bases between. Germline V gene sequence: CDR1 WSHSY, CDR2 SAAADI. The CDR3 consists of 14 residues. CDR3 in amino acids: CASSENGASYEQYF. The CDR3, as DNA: TGCGCCAGCAGTGAGAATGGGGCATCCTACGAGCAGTACTTC.

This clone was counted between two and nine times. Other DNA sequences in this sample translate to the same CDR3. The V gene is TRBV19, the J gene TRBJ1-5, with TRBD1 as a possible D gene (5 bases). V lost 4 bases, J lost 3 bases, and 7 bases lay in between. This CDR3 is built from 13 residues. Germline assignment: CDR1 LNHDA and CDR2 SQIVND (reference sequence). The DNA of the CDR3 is TGTGCCAGTAGTACAGGGAACAATCAGCCCCAGCATTTT. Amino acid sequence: CASSTGNNQPQHF. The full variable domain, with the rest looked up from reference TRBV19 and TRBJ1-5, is DGGITQSPKYLFRKEGQNVTLSCEQNLNHDAMYWYRQDPGQGLRLIYYSQIVNDFQKGDIAEGYSVSREKKESFPLTVTSAQKNPTAFYLCASSTGNNQPQHFGDGTRLSIL.

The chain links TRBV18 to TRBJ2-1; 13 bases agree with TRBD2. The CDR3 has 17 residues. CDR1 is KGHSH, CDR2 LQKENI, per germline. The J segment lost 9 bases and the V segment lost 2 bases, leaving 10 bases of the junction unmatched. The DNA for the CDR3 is TGTGCCAGCTCACCAACCCGACTAGCGGGAGGTACCATTGAGCAGTTCTTC. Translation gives CASSPTRLAGGTIEQFF.

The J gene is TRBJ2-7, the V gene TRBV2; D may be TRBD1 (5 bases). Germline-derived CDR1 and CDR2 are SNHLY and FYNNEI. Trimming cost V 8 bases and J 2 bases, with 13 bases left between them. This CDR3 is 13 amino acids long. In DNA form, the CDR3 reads TGTGCCAGCGGTGCCAGGGCTGCCTACGAGCAGTACGTC. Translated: CASGARAAYEQYV.

CDR3 sequence (DNA): TGCGCCAGCAACGCCGGGACAGGGATCACCGGGGAGCTGTTTTTT. Encoded protein: CASNAGTGITGELFF. The chain joins TRBV5-1 to TRBJ2-2; TRBD1 agrees at 9 bases. Germline V gene sequence: CDR1 SGHRS, CDR2 YFSETQ. V shed 6 bases and J 4 bases; nucleotides not matched to a gene: 7. This CDR3 comprises 15 residues. Filled out from reference TRBV5-1 and TRBJ2-2, the complete variable domain reads KAGVTQTPRYLIKTRGQQVTLSCSPISGHRSVSWYQQTPGQGLQFLFEYFSETQRNKGNFPGRFSGRQFSNSRSEMNVSTLELGDSALYLCASNAGTGITGELFFGEGSRLTVL.

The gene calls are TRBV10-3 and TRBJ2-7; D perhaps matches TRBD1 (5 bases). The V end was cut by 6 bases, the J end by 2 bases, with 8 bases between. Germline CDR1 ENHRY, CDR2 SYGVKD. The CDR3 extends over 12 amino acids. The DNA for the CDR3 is TGTGCCATCAGGGACACCCCCTACGAGCAGTACTTC. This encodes CAIRDTPYEQYF.

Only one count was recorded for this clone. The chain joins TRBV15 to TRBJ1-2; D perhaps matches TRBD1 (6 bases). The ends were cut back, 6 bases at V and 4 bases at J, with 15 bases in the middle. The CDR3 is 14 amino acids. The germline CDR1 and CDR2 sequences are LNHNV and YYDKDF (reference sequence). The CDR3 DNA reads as TGTGCCACCAGTTCCCCGGACAGCTTCTATGGCTACACCTTC. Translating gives CATSSPDSFYGYTF.

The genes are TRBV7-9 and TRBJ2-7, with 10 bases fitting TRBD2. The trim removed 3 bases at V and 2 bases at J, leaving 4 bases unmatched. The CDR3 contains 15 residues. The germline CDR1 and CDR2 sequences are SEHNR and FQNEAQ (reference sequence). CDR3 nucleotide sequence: TGTGCCAGCAGCTTCGGACTAGCGGAGGCCTACGAGCAGTACTTC. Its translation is CASSFGLAEAYEQYF. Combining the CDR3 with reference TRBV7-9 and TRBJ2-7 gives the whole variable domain DTGVSQNPRHKITKRGQNVTFRCDPISEHNRLYWYRQTLGQGPEFLTYFQNEAQLEKSRLLSDRFSAERPKGSFSTLEIQRTEQGDSAMYLCASSFGLAEAYEQYFGPGTRLTVT.

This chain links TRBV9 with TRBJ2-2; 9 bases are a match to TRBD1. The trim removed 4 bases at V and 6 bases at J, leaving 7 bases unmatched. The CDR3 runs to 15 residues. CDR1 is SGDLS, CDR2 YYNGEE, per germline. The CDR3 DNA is TGTGCCAGCAGCTTAGGGACAGGGTGGGCCGGGGAGCTGTTTTTT. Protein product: CASSLGTGWAGELFF. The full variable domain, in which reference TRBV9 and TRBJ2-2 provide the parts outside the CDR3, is DSGVTQTPKHLITATGQRVTLRCSPRSGDLSVYWYQQSLDQGLQFLIQYYNGEERAKGNILERFSAQQFPDLHSELNLSSLELGDSALYFCASSLGTGWAGELFFGEGSRLTVL.

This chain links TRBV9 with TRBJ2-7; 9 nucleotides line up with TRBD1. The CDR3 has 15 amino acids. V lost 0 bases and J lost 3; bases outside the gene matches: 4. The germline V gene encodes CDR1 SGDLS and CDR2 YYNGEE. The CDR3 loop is CASSVAGTGFYEQYF. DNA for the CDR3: TGTGCCAGCAGCGTAGCGGGGACAGGGTTCTACGAGCAGTACTTC.

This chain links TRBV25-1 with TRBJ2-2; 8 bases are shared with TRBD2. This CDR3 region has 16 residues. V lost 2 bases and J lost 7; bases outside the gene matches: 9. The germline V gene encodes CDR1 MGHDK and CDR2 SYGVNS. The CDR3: CASSEQLAEGSGELFF. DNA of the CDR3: TGTGCCAGCAGTGAACAACTAGCGGAGGGAAGCGGGGAGCTGTTTTTT.

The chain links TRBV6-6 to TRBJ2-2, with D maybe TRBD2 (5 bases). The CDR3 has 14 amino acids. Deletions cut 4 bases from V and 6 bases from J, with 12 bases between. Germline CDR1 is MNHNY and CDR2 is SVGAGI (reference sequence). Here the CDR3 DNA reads TGTGCCAGCAGTTCTAACGGCGGGCCCGGGGAGCTGTTTTTT. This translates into CASSSNGGPGELFF.

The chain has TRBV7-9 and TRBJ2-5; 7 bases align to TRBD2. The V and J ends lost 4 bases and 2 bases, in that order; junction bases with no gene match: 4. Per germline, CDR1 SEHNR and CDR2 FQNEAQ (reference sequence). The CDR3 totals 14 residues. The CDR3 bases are TGTGCCAGCAGCTCCCCGGGGGGTCAAGAGACCCAGTACTTC. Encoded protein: CASSSPGGQETQYF. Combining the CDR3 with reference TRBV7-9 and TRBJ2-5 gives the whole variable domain DTGVSQNPRHKITKRGQNVTFRCDPISEHNRLYWYRQTLGQGPEFLTYFQNEAQLEKSRLLSDRFSAERPKGSFSTLEIQRTEQGDSAMYLCASSSPGGQETQYFGPGTRLLVL.